These T cell receptor beta chains were read from a single sample in a study of shared clonotypes between healthy human individuals. The method was immunoSEQ multiplex PCR; TCRdb's version includes in-frame clones alone and lacks a portion of them. In the table there are approximately 1.5 million clones, about 98.5% of which are singletons. Material: naive CD4+ T cells sorted from blood. Receptors were obtained from a man aged 25-45 years in good health. Each CDR3 is given with its conserved first and last residue. A D gene is named only where the DNA matches it firmly. Clone size is shown for a subset of rows, as once, few, many or a class of expanded clone.

D | J | V | size | DNA | CDR3
- | TRBJ2-5 | TRBV2 | - | TGTGCCAGCAGTACGGACAGACAGTGGGAGACCCAGTACTTC | CASSTDRQWETQYF
TRBD1 | TRBJ2-1 | TRBV30 | - | TGTGCCTGGAGTGTTTTGTCTGGACAGGGTTACAATGAGCAGTTCTTC | CAWSVLSGQGYNEQFF
TRBD2 | TRBJ2-2 | TRBV9 | - | TGTGCCAGCAGCGTAGATGGGAGGGCGAACACCGGGGAGCTGTTTTTT | CASSVDGRANTGELFF
- | TRBJ2-7 | TRBV27 | - | TGTGCCAGCAGTTTCGGGAAACAGTCCTACGAGCAGTACTTC | CASSFGKQSYEQYF
TRBD2 | TRBJ2-3 | TRBV7-9 | - | TGTGCCAGCACCCTAGGGAGGGGCCCCATAGATACGCAGTATTTT | CASTLGRGPIDTQYF
- | TRBJ1-1 | TRBV6-1 | - | TGTGCCAGCAGTGAAGCCCTTTCCGACACTGAAGCTTTCTTT | CASSEALSDTEAFF
TRBD1 | TRBJ2-7 | TRBV28 | - | TGTGCCAGCAGTTTCGACAGGGGGGTCTCCTACGAGCAGTACTTC | CASSFDRGVSYEQYF
- | TRBJ2-1 | TRBV27 | once | TGTGCCAGCAGTTTCTCGGCGAGGATAGGGAATGAGCAGTTCTTC | CASSFSARIGNEQFF
TRBD2 | TRBJ2-2 | TRBV7-2 | - | TGTGCCAGCAGCTCCTTTAGCGGGAGCGAGCTGTTTTTT | CASSSFSGSELFF
- | TRBJ2-7 | TRBV28 | - | TGTGCCAGCAGTCCTCGACGTTTAGCGGACCGCTCCTACGAGCAGTACTTC | CASSPRRLADRSYEQYF
TRBD1 | TRBJ2-5 | TRBV7-9 | - | TGTGCCAGCAGCGACACAGGGGTGGAGACCCAGTACTTC | CASSDTGVETQYF
- | TRBJ1-1 | TRBV18 | - | TGTGCCAGCTCGCGACGCCGGGACACGAACACTGAAGCTTTCTTT | CASSRRRDTNTEAFF
TRBD2 | TRBJ2-3 | TRBV7-9 | once | TGTGCCAGCAGCTTGAAGCTAGCGGGGGGCACAGATACGCAGTATTTT | CASSLKLAGGTDTQYF
- | TRBJ1-5 | TRBV6-1 | - | TGTGCCAGCAGTGATTTCGGGGTAAGCAATCAGCCCCAGCATTTT | CASSDFGVSNQPQHF
- | TRBJ2-5 | TRBV5-1 | few | TGCGCCAGCAGCTCCCAAGAGACCCAGTACTTC | CASSSQETQYF
TRBD1 | TRBJ2-2 | TRBV2 | - | TGTGCCGGACAGGGCCCGCCGAACACCGGGGAGCTGTTTTTT | CAGQGPPNTGELFF
TRBD1 | TRBJ2-7 | TRBV7-9 | - | TGTGCCAGCAGCGAAACGACAGGGCGGGCCTACGAGCAGTACTTC | CASSETTGRAYEQYF
- | TRBJ2-7 | TRBV23-1 | - | TGCGCCAGCAGTCAATTGAACAGAAGATACTACGAGCAGTACTTC | CASSQLNRRYYEQYF
TRBD2 | TRBJ2-2 | TRBV7-2 | - | TGTGCCAGCAGCTTTAGCGGGAGGTCGTCCGGGGAGCTGTTTTTT | CASSFSGRSSGELFF
- | TRBJ1-1 | TRBV5-1 | - | TGCGCCAGCAGCTCAGGACAGTGGAACACTGAAGCTTTCTTT | CASSSGQWNTEAFF
TRBD1 | TRBJ2-7 | TRBV5-1 | once | TGCGCCAGCAGCAATGCACGGACAGGGTTGGGAGAGCAGTACTTC | CASSNARTGLGEQYF
- | TRBJ1-5 | TRBV19 | - | TGTGCCAGTAGTAGGTGGGAGAGGGGACCCCAGCATTTT | CASSRWERGPQHF
TRBD1 | TRBJ2-7 | TRBV5-4 | - | TGTGCCAGCAGCTTGACAGGGGTTCTCACCTACGAGCAGTACTTC | CASSLTGVLTYEQYF
- | TRBJ2-1 | TRBV5-1 | - | TGCGCCAGCAGCTCAAAAAGCTCTAGCAACTCCTACAATGAGCAGTTCTTC | CASSSKSSSNSYNEQFF
- | TRBJ2-3 | TRBV6-1 | - | TGTGCCAGCCATTCCCCTTTGTCAGATACGCAGTATTTT | CASHSPLSDTQYF
TRBD2 | TRBJ2-1 | TRBV7-4 | - | TGTGCCAGCAGCTTATTGTGGGAGGGAAATGAGCAGTTCTTC | CASSLLWEGNEQFF
- | TRBJ2-7 | TRBV28 | - | TGTGCCAGCAGTCCTCTCAGACTCTACGAGCAGTACTTC | CASSPLRLYEQYF